Listed here are 27 T cell receptor beta chains from one sample, sequenced in a study of blood T cell repertoires in COVID-19. Only in-frame clones appear in the TCRdb table, and some are missing; sequencing was by immunoSEQ multiplex PCR. The sample yields some 250,000 clones, about 86% seen once. Input material: peripheral blood. These TCRs come from a woman in her 30s who had recovered from COVID-19.

V usage is TRBV9 and J usage is TRBJ2-2; the D gene is possibly TRBD2 (6 bases). CDR1 and CDR2 (germline): SGDLS, YYNGEE. The V end was cut by 9 bases, the J end by 0 bases, with 9 bases between. The CDR3 runs 13 residues. The CDR3 is CATGGSNTGELFF. Written as DNA, the CDR3 is TGTGCCACCGGAGGGTCGAACACCGGGGAGCTGTTTTTT.

The V gene is TRBV15, the J gene TRBJ1-5; D perhaps matches TRBD1 (6 bases). This CDR3 comprises 17 residues. With 0 bases removed from V and 0 bases from J, the gap between germline ends came to 12 bases. Looked up from germline, CDR1 is LNHNV and CDR2 is YYDKDF (reference sequence). This CDR3 is CATSRDGGRGSNQPQHF. CDR3 sequence (DNA): TGTGCCACCAGCAGAGATGGGGGCAGGGGTAGCAATCAGCCCCAGCATTTT.

The chain uses TRBV4-3 and TRBJ2-3; weak D call: TRBD2 (7 bases). The CDR3 runs to 17 residues. Germline-derived CDR1 and CDR2 are LGHNA and YSLEER. V was clipped by 1 base and J by 4 bases, with 18 bases between them. The CDR3 reads CASSQVQAGAGADTQYF. In DNA form, the CDR3 reads TGCGCCAGCAGCCAAGTTCAGGCGGGGGCAGGTGCAGATACGCAGTATTTT.

The chain combines TRBV6-6 with TRBJ1-1, with a weak D call TRBD1 (6 bases). The CDR3 is 13 amino acids. V was trimmed by 2 bases and J by 10 bases, leaving 14 bases between them. Germline-derived CDR1 and CDR2 are MNHNY and SVGAGI (reference sequence). CDR3 in DNA: TGTGCCAGCAGTTACGGGGGACAAAACCCAGCTTTCTTT. This gives the protein CASSYGGQNPAFF.

V gene TRBV4-2 combines with J gene TRBJ2-1; 9 nucleotides line up with TRBD2. After removal of 0 bases from V and 9 bases from J, the junction contained 9 bases not matched to a gene. Germline-derived CDR1 and CDR2 are LGHNA and YNFKEQ. This CDR3 has 16 amino acids. CDR3 sequence reads: CASSQERSGGPAEQFF. In nucleotides, the CDR3 is TGTGCCAGCAGCCAAGAACGAAGCGGGGGGCCGGCTGAGCAGTTCTTC.

This clone has just one count. The chain joins TRBV18 to TRBJ2-2; 11 bases are shared with TRBD2. CDR1 and CDR2 from the germline V gene are KGHSH and LQKENI. V was pared by 3 bases and J by 1 base, with 4 bases of the junction left unmatched. CDR3 length equals 17 residues. The CDR3 region is CASSPLAGGLNTGELFF. As DNA, the CDR3 is TGTGCCAGCTCACCGCTAGCGGGGGGCCTGAACACCGGGGAGCTGTTTTTT.

V is TRBV11-2 and J is TRBJ2-7; 8 nucleotides line up with TRBD1. V trimming: 4 bases; J trimming: 3 bases; junction bases outside the gene matches: 5. Germline V gives CDR1 SGHAT, CDR2 FQNNGV. CDR3 length: 14 amino acids. CDR3 region: CASSWRQGSYEQYF. CDR3 bases: TGTGCCAGCAGCTGGAGACAGGGGAGCTACGAGCAGTACTTC.

The rearrangement links TRBV2 to TRBJ1-1, with TRBD1 matching 9 bases. The CDR3 loop spans 14 amino acids. J was trimmed by 4 bases and V by 3 bases; bases with no gene match: 3. Germline-derived CDR1 and CDR2 are SNHLY and FYNNEI. CDR3: CASSETGGRTEAFF. The CDR3 DNA sequence: TGTGCCAGCAGTGAGACAGGGGGACGCACTGAAGCTTTCTTT.

The chain couples TRBV12-1 to TRBJ1-2; TRBD1 reflects the table's D call only, with no check against the DNA. TRBV12-1 is reported as a pseudogene. The CDR3 length is 18 residues. The CDR3 DNA reads TGTGCCAGCAGCCCTCGGCAGAGGCAGGGTAGTTGGAACTATGGCTACACCTTC. The encoded protein is CASSPRQRQGSWNYGYTF.

The V and J genes are TRBV5-3 and TRBJ1-1, with a tentative D call TRBD1 (5 bases). TRBV5-3 is known as an ORF, though its function is uncertain. This CDR3 is built from 13 residues. The V gene lost 4 bases and the J gene lost 2 bases, with 9 bases spanning the gap. The CDR3: CARSMTVNTEAFF. DNA for the CDR3: TGTGCCAGAAGCATGACAGTAAACACTGAAGCTTTCTTT.

The V call is TRBV5-4, the J call TRBJ2-7, with 9 positions matching TRBD2. Trimming took 2 bases from V and 5 from J; bases not matched to a gene: 5. The CDR3 is 14 residues long. Germline V lookup: CDR1 SGHNT, CDR2 YYREEE (reference sequence). CDR3 amino acids: CASSLAGGEHEQYF. For the CDR3, the DNA is TGTGCCAGCAGCTTAGCGGGGGGTGAGCACGAGCAGTACTTC.

V is TRBV9 and J is TRBJ2-7; 11 bases are shared with TRBD1. The CDR3 runs 15 residues. Germline loops: CDR1 SGDLS, CDR2 YYNGEE. With V trimmed by 0 bases and J by 2 bases, 1 base remained unmatched. The CDR3 sequence: CASSVGTGGPYEQYF. The CDR3 DNA is TGTGCCAGCAGCGTAGGGACAGGGGGCCCCTACGAGCAGTACTTC. Using reference TRBV9 and TRBJ2-7 for the parts outside the CDR3, the full variable domain is DSGVTQTPKHLITATGQRVTLRCSPRSGDLSVYWYQQSLDQGLQFLIQYYNGEERAKGNILERFSAQQFPDLHSELNLSSLELGDSALYFCASSVGTGGPYEQYFGPGTRLTVT.

This clone turned up a few times. The chain has TRBV7-9 and TRBJ2-3; D is perhaps TRBD2 (6 bases). V was shortened by 3 bases and J by 0 bases, with 10 bases between the two germline ends. The CDR3 is made up of 15 amino acids. CDR1 is SEHNR, CDR2 FQNEAQ, per germline (reference sequence). The CDR3 DNA is TGTGCCAGCAGCTTGACCGGGACTAGCACAGATACGCAGTATTTT. It is translated as CASSLTGTSTDTQYF.

This clone was counted once. The rearrangement uses TRBV5-1 and TRBJ1-1, with D perhaps TRBD1 (6 bases). The CDR3 has 14 amino acids. Per germline, CDR1 SGHRS and CDR2 YFSETQ. The ends were cut back, 0 bases at V and 3 bases at J, with 9 bases in the middle. The CDR3 DNA reads TGCGCCAGCAGCTTGGTACAGGGCGACACTGAAGCTTTCTTT. Its translation is CASSLVQGDTEAFF.

The V call is TRBV19, the J call TRBJ1-2; D perhaps matches TRBD1 (6 bases). Per germline, CDR1 LNHDA and CDR2 SQIVND (reference sequence). Trimming shortened V by 5 bases and J by 6 bases, and 25 bases separated the two germline ends. This CDR3 region has 17 residues. CDR3 DNA sequence: TGTGCCAGTAGTCCACTCCCCCTACAGGGATCCCCAAATGGCTACACCTTC. It specifies CASSPLPLQGSPNGYTF.

The gene calls are TRBV12-3 or TRBV12-4 and TRBJ1-3; 7 bases are a match to TRBD1. The CDR3 contains 13 residues. V dropped 6 bases and J dropped 8; count of bases not matched to a gene: 7. CDR3 nucleotide sequence: TGTGCCAGCAGCCCGACAGGGAGTGACACCATATATTTT. As protein: CASSPTGSDTIYF.

The chain couples TRBV6-5 to TRBJ1-6; D remains unclear. The CDR3 is 15 amino acids. CDR1 and CDR2 from the germline V gene are MNHEY and SVGAGI. The V gene lost 9 bases and the J gene lost 0 bases, with 12 bases spanning the gap. The CDR3 sequence: CASREASSYNSPLHF. CDR3 DNA: TGTGCCAGTCGGGAGGCGAGCTCCTATAATTCACCCCTCCACTTT.

The DNA for the CDR3 is TGTGCCAGCAGCCAAATTCCTAGCACAGATACGCAGTATTTT. Protein product: CASSQIPSTDTQYF. This sequence joins TRBV3-1 (or the pseudogene TRBV3-2) and TRBJ2-3; D gene uncertain. Germline loops: CDR1 LGHDT, CDR2 YNNKEL (reference sequence). The length of the CDR3 is 14 residues. Between the trimmed V and J ends, which lost 2 bases and 0 bases, there was a span of 6 bases.

J is TRBJ1-2 and V is TRBV10-3; 8 bases match TRBD1. This CDR3 comprises 15 residues. J lost 7 bases, V lost 4 bases, and 11 bases had no gene match. Germline V gene sequence: CDR1 ENHRY, CDR2 SYGVKD. CDR3 region: CAISGSGGAAFGYTF. CDR3 DNA: TGTGCCATCAGTGGATCAGGGGGCGCGGCATTTGGCTACACCTTC.

CDR3 loop: CASSRQPFGNTIYF. For the CDR3, the DNA is TGTGCCAGTAGCCGACAGCCATTTGGAAACACCATATATTTT. The chain is built from TRBV19 and TRBJ1-3, with D possibly matching TRBD1 (5 bases). This CDR3 comprises 14 residues. Germline V lookup: CDR1 LNHDA, CDR2 SQIVND (reference sequence). Trimming took off 6 bases at V and 3 bases at J, with 12 bases between the two ends.

This chain links TRBV5-4 with TRBJ2-5; TRBD2 matches at 8 bases. J was trimmed by 5 bases and V by 4 bases; bases with no gene match: 4. The CDR3 length is 13 residues. Germline CDR1 reads SGHNT; CDR2 reads YYREEE (reference sequence). The CDR3 nucleotides read TGTGCCAGCAGCCGGGGGGGGCCGGAGACCCAGTACTTC. Translating gives CASSRGGPETQYF.

This clone is a singleton in its sample. The chain recombines TRBV10-1 with TRBJ2-5; 11 nucleotides align to TRBD2. The germline V gene encodes CDR1 WNHNN and CDR2 SYGVQD (reference sequence). After removal of 9 bases from V and 5 bases from J, the junction contained 11 bases not matched to a gene. CDR3 length: 15 residues. The DNA for the CDR3 is TGCGCCAGTAAGGGTTTAGCGGGGGGGCGGGAGACCCAGTACTTC. This gives the protein CASKGLAGGRETQYF.

This chain uses TRBV27 with TRBJ1-1; D perhaps matches TRBD1 (5 bases). Germline assignment: CDR1 MNHEY and CDR2 SMNVEV (reference sequence). There are 12 residues in the CDR3. V was cut by 6 bases and J by 4 bases, with 9 bases left in between. CDR3: CASRGRSTEAFF. The CDR3 nucleotides read TGTGCCAGCAGGGGGCGCAGCACTGAAGCTTTCTTT.

This chain connects TRBV4-1 to TRBJ2-1; D is uncertain. The CDR3 covers 15 residues. Germline CDR1 and CDR2: MGHRA and YSYEKL. V was cut by 1 base and J by 6 bases, with 13 bases left in between. The DNA of the CDR3 is TGCGCCAGCAGCCAAGTTGTCCTTGTTTCCAATGAGCAGTTCTTC. Protein: CASSQVVLVSNEQFF.

This clone turned up a few times. The chain recombines TRBV6-5 with TRBJ1-2; 7 bases agree with TRBD1. This CDR3 is 14 amino acids long. With 5 bases clipped from V and 4 bases from J, the junction kept 7 bases outside the gene matches. The germline V gene encodes CDR1 MNHEY and CDR2 SVGAGI. The CDR3 DNA reads as TGTGCCAGCAGTCAGCCGGGACAGCTCTATGGCTACACCTTC. Its translation is CASSQPGQLYGYTF.

The J gene is TRBJ2-7, the V gene TRBV7-9; D possibly corresponds to TRBD2 (6 bases). V was pared by 5 bases and J by 3 bases, with 20 bases between. Germline V gives CDR1 SEHNR, CDR2 FQNEAQ (reference sequence). The CDR3 covers 16 residues. CDR3 protein: CASSHTVGGTIYEQYF. The CDR3 DNA sequence: TGTGCCAGCAGCCACACGGTCGGGGGAACCATCTACGAGCAGTACTTC.

This clone has more than one count but fewer than ten. The genes are TRBV9 and TRBJ2-3, with D uncertain. CDR3 length: 14 amino acids. CDR1 is SGDLS, CDR2 YYNGEE, per germline. V was pared by 0 bases and J by 1 base, with 6 bases between. The CDR3 DNA is TGTGCCAGCAGCGTAGCGCAGGGCACAGATACGCAGTATTTT. It specifies CASSVAQGTDTQYF.